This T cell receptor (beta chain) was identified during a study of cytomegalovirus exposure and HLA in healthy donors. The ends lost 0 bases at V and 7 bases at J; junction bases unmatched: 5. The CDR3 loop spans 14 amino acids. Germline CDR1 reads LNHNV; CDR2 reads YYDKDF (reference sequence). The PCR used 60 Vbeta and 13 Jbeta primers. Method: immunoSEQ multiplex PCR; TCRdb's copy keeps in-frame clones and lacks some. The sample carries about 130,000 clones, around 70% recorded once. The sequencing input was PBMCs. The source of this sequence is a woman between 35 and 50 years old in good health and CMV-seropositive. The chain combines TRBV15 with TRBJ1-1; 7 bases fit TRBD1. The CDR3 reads CATSREQGPYEAFF. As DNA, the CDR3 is TGTGCCACCAGCAGAGAACAGGGGCCCTATGAAGCTTTCTTT. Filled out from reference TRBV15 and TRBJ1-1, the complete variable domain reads DAMVIQNPRYQVTQFGKPVTLSCSQTLNHNVMYWYQQKSSQAPKLLFHYYDKDFNNEADTPDNFQSRRPNTSFCFLDIRSPGLGDTAMYLCATSREQGPYEAFFGQGTRLTVV.